These 32 T cell receptor beta chains came from one sample sequenced in a study of blood T cell repertoires in COVID-19. Sequencing was performed with immunoSEQ multiplex PCR; in TCRdb, only in-frame clones are kept and a portion is missing. The repertoire holds about 370,000 clones, with around 91% as singletons. Sequenced input: PBMCs or T cells enriched from blood (not recorded which). Receptors were obtained from a man aged 18 to 35 who had recovered from COVID-19.

This chain uses TRBV5-5 with TRBJ2-7; D remains ambiguous. Trimming removed 1 base from V and 5 bases from J, with 10 bases in between. Germline loops: CDR1 SGHKS, CDR2 YYEKEE (reference sequence). The CDR3 covers 13 residues. The CDR3 loop reads CASSLRSGNEQYF. CDR3 DNA: TGTGCCAGCAGCTTGAGGAGTGGCAACGAGCAGTACTTC. Supplemented by reference TRBV5-5 and TRBJ2-7, the full variable domain reads DAGVTQSPTHLIKTRGQQVTLRCSPISGHKSVSWYQQVLGQGPQFIFQYYEKEERGRGNFPDRFSARQFPNYSSELNVNALLLGDSALYLCASSLRSGNEQYFGPGTRLTVT.

The chain recombines TRBV5-4 with TRBJ1-3; TRBD1 aligns across 7 bases. CDR3 length: 14 residues. The ends lost 3 bases at V and 3 bases at J; junction bases unmatched: 3. Germline V gene lookup returns CDR1 SGHNT and CDR2 YYREEE (reference sequence). The CDR3 is CASSSRDSGNTIYF. The CDR3 DNA reads as TGTGCCAGCAGCTCCCGGGACAGTGGAAACACCATATATTTT.

V gene TRBV10-2 combines with J gene TRBJ1-6; D not resolved. Per the germline V gene, CDR1 is WSHSY and CDR2 is SAAADI. Trimming took 0 bases from V and 0 from J, leaving 15 bases between them. This CDR3 region has 19 residues. The CDR3 spells CASSESFAVPSSYNSPLHF. In nucleotides, the CDR3 is TGCGCCAGCAGTGAGTCGTTTGCGGTTCCGAGCTCCTATAATTCACCCCTCCACTTT.

This sequence joins TRBV5-1 and TRBJ2-1, with D possibly TRBD1 on 6 matching bases. V lost 3 bases and J lost 1, with 23 bases in between. Germline-derived CDR1 and CDR2 are SGHRS and YFSETQ. The CDR3 loop spans 19 amino acids. The CDR3 region has the DNA TGCGCCAGCAGCTCTCCAAAAATACAGGGTGTGGGTTCCTACAATGAGCAGTTCTTC. Translated: CASSSPKIQGVGSYNEQFF.

V and J are TRBV29-1 and TRBJ1-1; possible D gene TRBD1, 5 bases. This CDR3 is built from 13 residues. The ends were cut back, 6 bases at V and 4 bases at J, with 15 bases in the middle. The germline CDR1 and CDR2 sequences are SQVTM and ANQGSEA. The CDR3 is CSVAQGSGTEAFF. The CDR3 coding sequence is TGCAGCGTCGCTCAGGGTAGTGGCACTGAAGCTTTCTTT.

The V call is TRBV28, the J call TRBJ1-6; possibly TRBD1 for D (5 bases). The CDR3 contains 13 residues. CDR1 and CDR2 (germline): MDHEN, SYDVKM. V was shortened by 6 bases and J by 8 bases, with 11 bases between the two germline ends. CDR3 coding DNA: TGTGCCAGCAGCCCCGCAGGGTATTCACCCCTCCACTTT. This translates into CASSPAGYSPLHF.

This chain uses TRBV19 with TRBJ2-1; perhaps TRBD1 as D (6 bases). Germline CDR1 and CDR2: LNHDA and SQIVND (reference sequence). The germline V and J ends were trimmed by 5 bases and 2 bases, with 13 bases remaining between them. The length of the CDR3 is 15 residues. CDR3 sequence reads: CASSLRGDAYNEQFF. The CDR3 DNA reads as TGTGCCAGTAGTCTCAGGGGAGATGCCTACAATGAGCAGTTCTTC. The entire variable domain, with the rest obtained from reference TRBV19 and TRBJ2-1, is as follows: DGGITQSPKYLFRKEGQNVTLSCEQNLNHDAMYWYRQDPGQGLRLIYYSQIVNDFQKGDIAEGYSVSREKKESFPLTVTSAQKNPTAFYLCASSLRGDAYNEQFFGPGTRLTVL.

The rearrangement joins TRBV24-1 to TRBJ1-2; maybe TRBD1 (5 bases). V lost 3 bases to trimming and J lost 6 bases, with 10 bases between them. In germline, CDR1 is KGHDR, CDR2 SFDVKD. This CDR3 is built from 13 residues. CDR3 protein: CATSDPGFDGYTF. The CDR3 DNA reads as TGTGCCACCAGTGATCCAGGGTTCGATGGCTACACCTTC.

The chain recombines TRBV5-1 with TRBJ2-7; 7 bases fit TRBD2. The CDR3 is made up of 13 amino acids. With 4 bases clipped from V and 4 bases from J, the junction kept 5 bases outside the gene matches. Germline-derived CDR1 and CDR2 are SGHRS and YFSETQ. The CDR3 reads CASSTTSAYEQYF. CDR3 nucleotide sequence: TGCGCCAGCAGCACTACTAGCGCGTACGAGCAGTACTTC.

The V and J genes are TRBV7-8 and TRBJ1-5, with 10 bases matching TRBD1. The CDR3 runs to 17 residues. The germline V gene has CDR1 SGHVS and CDR2 FQNEAQ. The V and J ends lost 4 bases and 1 base, in that order; junction bases with no gene match: 7. CDR3 in amino acids: CASSYLGTGESNQPQHF. CDR3 nucleotide sequence: TGTGCCAGCAGCTACCTCGGGACAGGGGAAAGCAATCAGCCCCAGCATTTT.

The rearrangement joins TRBV19 to TRBJ2-3; D is ambiguous. V lost 8 bases and J lost 2, with 20 bases in between. Germline CDR1 LNHDA, CDR2 SQIVND (reference sequence). The length of the CDR3 is 16 residues. CDR3 bases: TGTGCCAGTCACGGCACCGACTCGGAGACCACAGATACGCAGTATTTT. Encoded protein: CASHGTDSETTDTQYF.

The CDR3 loop reads CASSYTGELFF. CDR3 bases: TGTGCCAGCAGCTACACCGGGGAGCTGTTTTTT. This chain connects TRBV12-3 or TRBV12-4 to TRBJ2-2, with D unclear. Trimming removed 6 bases at V and 3 bases at J, with 2 bases between. The CDR3 runs to 11 residues.

The gene calls are TRBV7-6 and TRBJ2-3; D unclear. CDR3 length: 15 amino acids. V was pared by 1 base and J by 1 base, with 9 bases between. The germline V gene has CDR1 SGHVS and CDR2 FNYEAQ. CDR3 protein: CASSLVAIRTDTQYF. The CDR3 DNA reads TGTGCCAGCAGCTTAGTAGCAATTCGCACAGATACGCAGTATTTT.

This chain joins TRBV28 and TRBJ2-7, with 11 bases aligning to TRBD2. CDR1 and CDR2 from the germline V gene are MDHEN and SYDVKM. The CDR3 runs to 15 residues. V shed 7 bases and J 1 base; nucleotides not matched to a gene: 6. In nucleotides, the CDR3 is TGTGCCAGCACACTAGCGGGAGTAGGGTCCTACGAGCAGTACTTC. Its translation is CASTLAGVGSYEQYF.

This chain's CDR3 is CASSSPSPYEQYF. CDR3 DNA: TGTGCCAGCAGTTCCCCCTCCCCCTACGAGCAGTACTTC. The chain is built from TRBV28 and TRBJ2-7; D is uncertain. From germline, CDR1 is MDHEN and CDR2 SYDVKM. Trimming cost V 4 bases and J 2 bases, with 9 bases left between them. The CDR3 runs to 13 residues.

The V and J genes are TRBV3-1 (or the pseudogene TRBV3-2) and TRBJ1-2; TRBD1 might be the D (5 bases). Trimming took 0 bases from V and 4 from J, leaving 9 bases between them. Germline V gene data show CDR1 as LGHDT and CDR2 as YNNKEL (reference sequence). CDR3 length: 14 amino acids. CDR3: CASSQDHQGYGYTF. The CDR3 nucleotides read TGTGCCAGCAGCCAAGATCACCAGGGCTATGGCTACACCTTC.

The gene calls are TRBV6-2 or TRBV6-3 and TRBJ2-3; 7 positions match TRBD2. The V gene's germline CDR1 is MNHEY and CDR2 SVGEGT. This CDR3 is 15 amino acids long. V gave up 6 bases and J gave up 2 bases; unmatched junction bases: 8. CDR3 sequence: CASSKPGLITDTQYF. The CDR3 DNA reads TGTGCCAGCAGCAAGCCGGGACTAATCACAGATACGCAGTATTTT.

The chain recombines TRBV7-9 with TRBJ1-1, with 9 bases lining up with TRBD1. CDR3 length equals 16 residues. CDR1 is SEHNR, CDR2 FQNEAQ, per germline (reference sequence). V was pared by 5 bases and J by 4 bases, with 11 bases of the junction left unmatched. CDR3 protein: CASSDTPGTGTTEAFF. CDR3 bases: TGTGCCAGCAGCGACACCCCCGGGACAGGGACCACTGAAGCTTTCTTT. Filled out from reference TRBV7-9 and TRBJ1-1, the complete variable domain reads DTGVSQNPRHKITKRGQNVTFRCDPISEHNRLYWYRQTLGQGPEFLTYFQNEAQLEKSRLLSDRFSAERPKGSFSTLEIQRTEQGDSAMYLCASSDTPGTGTTEAFFGQGTRLTVV.

The V gene is TRBV28, the J gene TRBJ2-3; TRBD1 matches 10 bases. V lost 6 bases to trimming and J lost 6 bases; unmatched junction nucleotides: 6. Germline CDR1 reads MDHEN; CDR2 reads SYDVKM. The CDR3 runs 14 residues. In nucleotides, the CDR3 is TGTGCCAGCAGCGGGACAGGGGATTCGGATACGCAGTATTTT. Its protein product is CASSGTGDSDTQYF.

The chain employs TRBV28 and TRBJ2-7, with 9 bases that match TRBD1. V gave up 6 bases and J gave up 3 bases; unmatched junction bases: 12. There are 16 residues in the CDR3. Germline V CDR1 and CDR2: MDHEN, SYDVKM. As DNA, the CDR3 is TGTGCCAGCAGCTCCCAAGGACAGGGGAGAGTCTACGAGCAGTACTTC. Translation: CASSSQGQGRVYEQYF.

The V call is TRBV5-4, the J call TRBJ2-6, with 7 bases fitting TRBD2. There are 18 residues in the CDR3. With 7 bases clipped from V and 2 bases from J, the junction kept 15 bases outside the gene matches. Per germline, CDR1 SGHNT and CDR2 YYREEE (reference sequence). The CDR3 DNA reads TGTGCCAGCGCCAGTTCTGGCGGGAGAAGGACTGGGGCCAACGTCCTGACTTTC. Residues: CASASSGGRRTGANVLTF. The full variable domain, rest sourced from reference TRBV5-4 and TRBJ2-6, is ETGVTQSPTHLIKTRGQQVTLRCSSQSGHNTVSWYQQALGQGPQFIFQYYREEENGRGNFPPRFSGLQFPNYSSELNVNALELDDSALYLCASASSGGRRTGANVLTFGAGSRLTVL.

This clone was seen a single time. The rearrangement joins TRBV9 to TRBJ1-2; D gene unclear. The germline V and J ends were trimmed by 0 bases and 4 bases, with 10 bases remaining between them. Germline V gene sequence: CDR1 SGDLS, CDR2 YYNGEE. CDR3 size: 14 residues. This CDR3 reads CASSVDPESYGYTF. The CDR3 coding sequence is TGTGCCAGCAGCGTAGACCCGGAGAGCTATGGCTACACCTTC.

Only one count was recorded for this clone. This chain links TRBV18 with TRBJ1-2; unclear D gene. There are 15 residues in the CDR3. Trimming cost V 0 bases and J 2 bases, with 10 bases left between them. Germline CDR1 reads KGHSH; CDR2 reads LQKENI. CDR3 loop: CASSPPSSRNYGYTF. The CDR3 nucleotides are TGTGCCAGCTCACCACCGTCTTCACGGAACTATGGCTACACCTTC. The whole variable domain, filled in from reference TRBV18 and TRBJ1-2, reads NAGVMQNPRHLVRRRGQEARLRCSPMKGHSHVYWYRQLPEEGLKFMVYLQKENIIDESGMPKERFSAEFPKEGPSILRIQQVVRGDSAAYFCASSPPSSRNYGYTFGSGTRLTVV.

This clone turned up a few times. This chain links TRBV7-8 with TRBJ1-5; no definite D call. CDR1 and CDR2 from the germline V gene are SGHVS and FQNEAQ. The CDR3 consists of 13 residues. Trimming cost V 1 base and J 10 bases, with 11 bases left between them. The CDR3 DNA reads TGTGCCAGCAGCTTAGTCGAACGAGGCCCCCAGCATTTT. Protein product: CASSLVERGPQHF.

This clone was counted a few times. This chain joins TRBV9 and TRBJ2-7; unclear D gene. The length of the CDR3 is 14 residues. V lost 4 bases and J 1 base, leaving 12 bases between the germline ends. The V gene's germline CDR1 is SGDLS and CDR2 YYNGEE. The CDR3 region is CASSPRVSSYEQYF. The CDR3 DNA follows: TGTGCCAGCAGCCCTCGGGTGAGTTCCTACGAGCAGTACTTC.

This chain joins TRBV24-1 and TRBJ2-3; TRBD2 is a possible D gene (7 bases). CDR3 size: 14 residues. Trimming stripped 5 bases from V and 3 bases from J, with 11 bases between. Germline assignment: CDR1 KGHDR and CDR2 SFDVKD. The CDR3 region has the DNA TGTGCCACCAGTGGGGAGGGGGGGACAGATACGCAGTATTTT. This sequence encodes CATSGEGGTDTQYF.

V usage is TRBV18 and J usage is TRBJ1-2, with a weak D call TRBD1 (5 bases). The CDR3 sequence is 13 residues long. V dropped 3 bases and J dropped 3 bases, with 8 bases sitting between them. Germline CDR1 KGHSH, CDR2 LQKENI. CDR3 coding DNA: TGTGCCAGCTCACCCGAGACAGACTATGGCTACACCTTC. It yields the protein CASSPETDYGYTF.

J is TRBJ1-4 and V is TRBV19, with D maybe TRBD1 (5 bases). Trimming removed 5 bases from V and 2 bases from J, with 9 bases in between. CDR1 LNHDA and CDR2 SQIVND come from the germline V gene (reference sequence). This CDR3 is 14 amino acids long. CDR3 nucleotides: TGTGCCAGTAGTTCTGGGGGGACTAATGAAAAACTGTTTTTT. Translated: CASSSGGTNEKLFF.

The rearrangement joins TRBV15 to TRBJ2-3, with D possibly being TRBD1 (6 bases). CDR3 length: 16 amino acids. V lost 2 bases and J 5 bases, leaving 17 bases between the germline ends. Germline CDR1 LNHNV, CDR2 YYDKDF (reference sequence). The CDR3 sequence is CATSRFTGIHGDTQYF. The CDR3, as DNA: TGTGCCACCAGCAGATTCACAGGGATCCACGGAGATACGCAGTATTTT.

The CDR3 DNA reads as TGTGCCAGCAGTTACTCGGGGGGTGAAGCTTTCTTT. It translates to CASSYSGGEAFF. The chain is built from TRBV6-6 and TRBJ1-1; tentatively, D is TRBD1 (5 bases). The V end lost 0 bases, the J end lost 7 bases, and 6 bases lay between the germline ends. Germline V lookup: CDR1 MNHNY, CDR2 SVGAGI (reference sequence). The CDR3 runs 12 residues.

This clone has a single count. The V gene is TRBV28, the J gene TRBJ2-1; TRBD1 matches at 9 bases. Germline assignment: CDR1 MDHEN and CDR2 SYDVKM. J gave up 5 bases and V 6 bases, and 14 bases lay outside the gene matches. The CDR3 sequence is 17 residues long. The CDR3 here is CASSVGGQGGLNNEQFF. In DNA form, the CDR3 reads TGTGCCAGCAGCGTGGGGGGACAGGGAGGGTTAAACAATGAGCAGTTCTTC.

This clone was observed once. Different DNA sequences within this sample yield the same CDR3. The CDR3 region has the DNA TGCGCCAGCAGCTTGGAGGGGGTGAGCTATGGCTACACCTTC. It specifies CASSLEGVSYGYTF. The chain is built from TRBV5-1 and TRBJ1-2; possibly TRBD1 for D (6 bases). The CDR3 runs to 14 residues. Germline V CDR1 and CDR2: SGHRS, YFSETQ. The V end was cut by 0 bases, the J end by 4 bases, with 10 bases between.